This is a list of T cell receptor beta chains from one sample in a study of long-term antiretroviral therapy in people with HIV. Sequenced by immunoSEQ multiplex PCR; TCRdb stores in-frame clones only, minus some. The data hold some 25,000 clones, with 85% to 90% observed a single time. The specimen comprised unsorted PBMCs, sampled 1.9 years after starting antiretroviral therapy. The receptors stem from a young woman with HIV. Both conserved end residues are part of each CDR3. A D gene is named only where the DNA matches it firmly. Where a row states a size, it is once, few, many or the class of an expanded clone; other rows omit it.

D gene	clone size	CDR3 length	V gene	J gene	CDR3 protein	CDR3 DNA
.	.	17	TRBV5-1	TRBJ1-6	CASSLVAREGGNSPLHF	TGCGCCAGCAGCTTGGTCGCCAGGGAGGGTGGTAATTCACCCCTCCACTTT
.	.	11	TRBV7-2	TRBJ2-1	CASSLSNEQFF	TGTGCCAGCAGCTTAAGCAATGAGCAGTTCTTC
.	.	14	TRBV5-1	TRBJ2-2	CASSLARNTGELFF	TGCGCCAGCAGCTTGGCCAGGAACACCGGGGAGCTGTTTTTT
.	.	12	TRBV11-2	TRBJ2-3	CASSLSSDTQYF	TGTGCCAGCAGCTTATCCTCAGATACGCAGTATTTT
.	.	13	TRBV10-2	TRBJ1-1	CASSEGGVTEAFF	TGCGCCAGCAGTGAGGGGGGAGTCACTGAAGCTTTCTTT
.	.	15	TRBV7-9	TRBJ2-1	CASSLGGQKYNEQFF	TGTGCCAGCAGCTTAGGAGGACAGAAATACAATGAGCAGTTCTTC
TRBD1	.	17	TRBV14	TRBJ2-5	CASSQDSVVTGWETQYF	TGTGCCAGCAGCCAAGATTCGGTGGTGACAGGGTGGGAGACCCAGTACTTC
.	.	14	TRBV27	TRBJ1-2	CASSSLLGHRGYTF	TGTGCCAGCAGTTCCCTCTTGGGACACCGTGGCTACACCTTC
.	.	13	TRBV6-1	TRBJ2-7	CASSEAFIDEQYF	TGTGCCAGCAGTGAAGCGTTTATCGACGAGCAGTACTTC
.	.	17	TRBV4-1	TRBJ1-1	CASSQGRARRVNTEAFF	TGCGCCAGCAGCCAAGGCCGGGCCAGGAGGGTGAACACTGAAGCTTTCTTT
TRBD2	.	16	TRBV4-1	TRBJ2-5	CASSLVGSGLGETQYF	TGCGCCAGCAGCCTTGTTGGTAGCGGGCTCGGAGAGACCCAGTACTTC
.	.	13	TRBV6-6	TRBJ2-4	CASRQWVNDIQYF	TGTGCCAGCAGGCAATGGGTCAATGACATTCAGTACTTC
.	.	17	TRBV10-3	TRBJ1-2	CAISDHLNQGANYGYTF	TGTGCCATCAGTGACCACCTCAATCAGGGCGCTAACTATGGCTACACCTTC
TRBD2	.	11	TRBV19	TRBJ2-5	CATSGGETQYF	TGTGCCACTAGCGGGGGGGAGACCCAGTACTTC
.	.	15	TRBV21-1	TRBJ1-5	CASPRRGGGNQPQHF	TGTGCCAGCCCGCGGCGCGGAGGGGGCAATCAGCCCCAGCATTTT
TRBD1	.	14	TRBV6-5	TRBJ2-7	CASRRTGVSYEQYF	TGTGCCAGCAGGCGGACAGGGGTATCCTACGAGCAGTACTTC
.	.	17	TRBV28	TRBJ2-6	CASSPWDLSSVANVLTF	TGTGCCAGCAGTCCTTGGGACCTAAGCTCGGTGGCCAACGTCCTGACTTTC
.	.	16	TRBV11-2	TRBJ1-2	CASSPALGQVGYGYTF	TGTGCCAGCAGCCCGGCGCTTGGGCAGGTCGGCTATGGCTACACCTTC
.	.	15	TRBV14	TRBJ1-3	CASSPRGNLGNTIYF	TGTGCCAGCAGCCCCCGAGGAAATCTCGGAAACACCATATATTTT
.	.	19	TRBV7-9	TRBJ1-1	CASSLGGEGSRYSNTEAFF	TGTGCCAGCAGCTTAGGAGGAGAAGGGTCGAGGTATTCGAACACTGAAGCTTTCTTT
.	.	14	TRBV6-6	TRBJ2-3	CASSGPRRTDTQYF	TGTGCCAGCAGCGGGCCTCGAAGGACAGATACGCAGTATTTT
TRBD2	.	15	TRBV6-6	TRBJ2-1	CASSYGTSGGPGQFF	TGTGCCAGCAGTTACGGGACTAGCGGGGGGCCGGGGCAGTTCTTC
.	.	15	TRBV7-2	TRBJ1-3	CASSLQSPAGNTIYF	TGTGCCAGCAGCTTACAGTCCCCGGCTGGAAACACCATATATTTT
TRBD1	.	16	TRBV2	TRBJ2-3	CASRGGRDRAINTQYF	TGTGCCAGCAGGGGGGGCCGGGACAGGGCAATAAATACGCAGTATTTT
.	.	12	TRBV6-6	TRBJ1-4	CASTPIGEKLFF	TGTGCCAGCACCCCGATCGGTGAAAAACTGTTTTTT
.	.	16	TRBV6-5	TRBJ2-5	CASSYSSRGMGETQYF	TGTGCCAGCAGTTACTCGAGCCGGGGGATGGGAGAGACCCAGTACTTC
.	.	14	TRBV10-3	TRBJ2-3	CAIRGDGSTDTQYF	TGTGCCATCAGAGGAGATGGTAGCACAGATACGCAGTATTTT
.	.	15	TRBV18	TRBJ1-2	CASSLVTEANYGYTF	TGTGCCAGCTCACTCGTAACAGAAGCTAACTATGGCTACACCTTC
.	once	11	TRBV6-1	TRBJ1-3	CASREEGTIYF	TGTGCCAGCAGGGAGGAAGGAACCATATATTTT
.	.	16	TRBV5-1	TRBJ1-2	CASSQDRALTNYGYTF	TGCGCCAGCAGCCAGGACAGAGCCCTAACTAACTATGGCTACACCTTC
.	.	15	TRBV2	TRBJ1-5	CASSEFGGINQPQHF	TGTGCCAGCAGTGAATTCGGCGGAATTAATCAGCCCCAGCATTTT
.	.	12	TRBV30	TRBJ1-1	CAWSQQNTEAFF	TGTGCCTGGAGTCAACAGAACACTGAAGCTTTCTTT
.	.	14	TRBV5-1	TRBJ2-3	CASSLLGVEDTQYF	TGCGCCAGCAGCTTGCTGGGGGTCGAAGATACGCAGTATTTT
.	.	14	TRBV2	TRBJ1-5	CASTGGLGNQPQHF	TGTGCCAGCACGGGGGGGCTTGGCAATCAGCCCCAGCATTTT
.	.	14	TRBV7-9	TRBJ2-5	CASSLTQGGETQYF	TGTGCCAGCAGCTTGACGCAAGGGGGGGAGACCCAGTACTTC
.	.	14	TRBV19	TRBJ2-7	CASSLFYPTYEQYF	TGTGCCAGTAGTCTATTCTACCCGACCTACGAGCAGTACTTC
.	.	15	TRBV18	TRBJ1-1	CASSPGAAGGAEAFF	TGTGCCAGCTCACCAGGAGCAGCAGGAGGGGCTGAAGCTTTCTTT
.	.	15	TRBV7-3	TRBJ1-5	CASSLYGGKNQPQHF	TGTGCCAGCAGCTTATACGGGGGGAAGAATCAGCCCCAGCATTTT
.	.	12	TRBV19	TRBJ1-5	CASRALGQPQHF	TGTGCCAGTAGGGCCCTAGGTCAGCCCCAGCATTTT
.	once	16	TRBV5-1	TRBJ2-2	CASSSGALGFTGELFF	TGCGCCAGCAGCTCCGGGGCTTTAGGGTTCACCGGGGAGCTGTTTTTT
.	.	17	TRBV18	TRBJ1-2	CASSPREGPMRDYGYTF	TGTGCCAGCTCACCCCGGGAAGGGCCAATGAGGGACTATGGCTACACCTTC
.	.	13	TRBV9	TRBJ2-1	CASTTGSYNEQFF	TGTGCCAGCACGACAGGTTCCTACAATGAGCAGTTCTTC
.	.	12	TRBV2	TRBJ2-3	CASSETGDTQYF	TGTGCCAGCAGTGAAACGGGAGATACGCAGTATTTT
.	.	12	TRBV5-6	TRBJ2-1	CASSLQINEQFF	TGTGCCAGCAGCTTACAGATCAATGAGCAGTTCTTC
.	.	13	TRBV25-1	TRBJ1-1	CASSDSGIREAFF	TGTGCCAGCAGTGACTCCGGAATCAGGGAAGCTTTCTTT
TRBD2	.	16	TRBV7-2	TRBJ2-4	CASSFSGVLAKNIQYF	TGTGCCAGCAGCTTTAGCGGGGTCTTAGCCAAAAACATTCAGTACTTC
TRBD2	.	17	TRBV11-2	TRBJ2-2	CASSFGSAGGGPGELFF	TGTGCCAGCAGCTTCGGGAGCGCGGGGGGGGGTCCCGGGGAGCTGTTTTTT
.	.	15	TRBV11-1	TRBJ1-4	CASRQTASSGNELFF	TGTGCCAGCAGACAGACAGCTTCATCGGGTAATGAACTGTTTTTT